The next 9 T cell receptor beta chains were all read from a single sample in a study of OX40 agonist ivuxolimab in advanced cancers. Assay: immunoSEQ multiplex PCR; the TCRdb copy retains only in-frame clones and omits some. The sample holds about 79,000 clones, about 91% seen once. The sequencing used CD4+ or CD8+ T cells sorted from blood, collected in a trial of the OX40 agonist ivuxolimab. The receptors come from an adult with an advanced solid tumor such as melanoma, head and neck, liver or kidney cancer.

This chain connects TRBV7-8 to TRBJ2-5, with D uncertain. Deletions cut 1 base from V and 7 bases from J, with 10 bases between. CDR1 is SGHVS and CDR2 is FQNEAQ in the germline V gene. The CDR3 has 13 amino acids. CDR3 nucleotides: TGTGCCAGCAGCTTAGGACAACTAAGGACCCAGTACTTC. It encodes CASSLGQLRTQYF. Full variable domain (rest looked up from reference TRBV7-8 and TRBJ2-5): GAGVSQSPRYKVAKRGQDVALRCDPISGHVSLFWYQQALGQGPEFLTYFQNEAQLDKSGLPSDRFFAERPEGSVSTLKIQRTQQEDSAVYLCASSLGQLRTQYFGPGTRLLVL.

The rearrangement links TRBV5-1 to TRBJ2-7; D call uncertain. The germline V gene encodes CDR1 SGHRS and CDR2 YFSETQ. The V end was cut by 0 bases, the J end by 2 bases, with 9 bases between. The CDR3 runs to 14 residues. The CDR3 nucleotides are TGCGCCAGCAGCTTGGGGAGATGGGCCTACGAGCAGTACTTC. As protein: CASSLGRWAYEQYF. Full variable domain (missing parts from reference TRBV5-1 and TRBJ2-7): KAGVTQTPRYLIKTRGQQVTLSCSPISGHRSVSWYQQTPGQGLQFLFEYFSETQRNKGNFPGRFSGRQFSNSRSEMNVSTLELGDSALYLCASSLGRWAYEQYFGPGTRLTVT.

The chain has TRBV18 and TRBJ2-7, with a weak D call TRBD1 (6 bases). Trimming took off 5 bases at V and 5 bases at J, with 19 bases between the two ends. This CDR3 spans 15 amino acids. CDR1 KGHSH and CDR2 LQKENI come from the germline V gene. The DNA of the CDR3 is TGTGCCAGCTCAACCCAGAGACAGGCCGTGGACGAGCAGTACTTC. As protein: CASSTQRQAVDEQYF.

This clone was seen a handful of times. The CDR3 loop reads CASSTGGNNQPQHF. The CDR3 bases are TGTGCCAGTAGTACCGGGGGCAACAATCAGCCCCAGCATTTT. This chain joins TRBV19 and TRBJ1-5; a possible D gene is TRBD1 (6 bases). The germline V gene has CDR1 LNHDA and CDR2 SQIVND (reference sequence). The CDR3 sequence is 14 residues long. V shed 4 bases and J shed 3 bases, with 10 bases lying between them. Full variable domain (outside the CDR3, taken from reference TRBV19 and TRBJ1-5): DGGITQSPKYLFRKEGQNVTLSCEQNLNHDAMYWYRQDPGQGLRLIYYSQIVNDFQKGDIAEGYSVSREKKESFPLTVTSAQKNPTAFYLCASSTGGNNQPQHFGDGTRLSIL.

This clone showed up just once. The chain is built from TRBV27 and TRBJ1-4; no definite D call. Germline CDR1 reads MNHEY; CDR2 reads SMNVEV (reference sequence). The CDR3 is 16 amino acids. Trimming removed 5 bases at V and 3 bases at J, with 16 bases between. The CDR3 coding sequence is TGTGCCAGCAGTGTCACGTACCATTTGGCTAATGAAAAACTGTTTTTT. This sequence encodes CASSVTYHLANEKLFF.

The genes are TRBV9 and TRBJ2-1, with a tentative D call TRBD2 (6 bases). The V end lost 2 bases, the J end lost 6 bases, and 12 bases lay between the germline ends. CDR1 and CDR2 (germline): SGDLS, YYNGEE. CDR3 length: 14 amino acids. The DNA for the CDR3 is TGTGCCAGCAGCGTTAGGGACTGGGCCAATGAGCAGTTCTTC. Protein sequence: CASSVRDWANEQFF.

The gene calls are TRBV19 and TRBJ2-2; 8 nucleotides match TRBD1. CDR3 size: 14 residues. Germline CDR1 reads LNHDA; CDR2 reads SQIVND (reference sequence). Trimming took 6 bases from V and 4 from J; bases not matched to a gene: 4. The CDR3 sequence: CASSTGGTTGELFF. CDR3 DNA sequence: TGTGCCAGTAGCACAGGGGGTACCACCGGGGAGCTGTTTTTT. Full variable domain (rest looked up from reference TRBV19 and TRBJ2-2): DGGITQSPKYLFRKEGQNVTLSCEQNLNHDAMYWYRQDPGQGLRLIYYSQIVNDFQKGDIAEGYSVSREKKESFPLTVTSAQKNPTAFYLCASSTGGTTGELFFGEGSRLTVL.

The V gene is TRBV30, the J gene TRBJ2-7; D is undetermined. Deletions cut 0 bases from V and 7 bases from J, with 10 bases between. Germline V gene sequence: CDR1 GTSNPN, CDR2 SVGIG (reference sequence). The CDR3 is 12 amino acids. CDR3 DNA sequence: TGTGCCTGGAGTGTAGCGACGGTTGAGCAGTACTTC. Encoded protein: CAWSVATVEQYF. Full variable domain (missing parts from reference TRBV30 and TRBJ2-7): SQTIHQWPATLVQPVGSPLSLECTVEGTSNPNLYWYRQAAGRGLQLLFYSVGIGQISSEVPQNLSASRPQDRQFILSSKKLLLSDSGFYLCAWSVATVEQYFGPGTRLTVT.

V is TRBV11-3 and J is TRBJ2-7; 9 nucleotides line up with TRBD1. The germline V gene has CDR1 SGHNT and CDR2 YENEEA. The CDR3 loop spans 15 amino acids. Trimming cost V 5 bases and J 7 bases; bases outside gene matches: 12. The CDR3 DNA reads TGTGCCAGCAGCGCCCGGGACAGGGATACTCGGGAGCAGTACTTC. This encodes CASSARDRDTREQYF.